Sequencing of this T cell receptor beta chain was carried out in a study of T cells after yellow fever vaccination. A 5'RACE template-switching step, the method used to make TCR cDNA, added a universal primer site and UMIs. TCRdb passed the 5' RACE reads through MiXCR, listing each CDR3 protein once. In the table there are around 530,000 distinct CDR3 sequences, 17% of which are singletons. This clonotype appeared a few times. Its target is not known. V gave up 5 bases and J gave up 6 bases, with 13 bases separating them. This CDR3 region has 14 residues. The germline CDR1 and CDR2 sequences are LGHNA and YNFKEQ. Whole-study results and caveats: The appearance of a small share of clonotypes in both CD4 and CD8 compartments was observed. Repertoires obtained by FACS sorting could include abundant clonotypes that entered as contaminants from the bulk population. A secondary response was less intense yet reached its peak sooner, at day 5 versus 15.

This sequence originates from a young man who received the YFV17D yellow fever vaccine. The input for sequencing was PBMCs, taken 5 days after the first yellow fever vaccination. The rearrangement uses TRBV4-2 and TRBJ1-4; D is uncertain. The CDR3 loop is CASSVDLRDEKLFF. The CDR3 DNA is TGTGCCAGCAGCGTAGACCTGCGGGATGAAAAACTGTTTTTT.